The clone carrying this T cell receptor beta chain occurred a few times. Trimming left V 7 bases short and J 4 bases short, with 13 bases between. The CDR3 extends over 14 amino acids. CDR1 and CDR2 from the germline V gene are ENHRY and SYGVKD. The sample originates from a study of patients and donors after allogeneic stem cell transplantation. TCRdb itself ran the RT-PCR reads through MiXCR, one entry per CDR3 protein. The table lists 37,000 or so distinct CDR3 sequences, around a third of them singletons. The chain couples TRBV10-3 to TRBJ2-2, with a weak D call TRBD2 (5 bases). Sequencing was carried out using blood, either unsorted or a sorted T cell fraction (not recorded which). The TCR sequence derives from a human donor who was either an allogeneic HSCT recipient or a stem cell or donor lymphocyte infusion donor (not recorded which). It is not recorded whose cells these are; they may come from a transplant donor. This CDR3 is CAIKGVEITGELFF. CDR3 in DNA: TGTGCCATCAAGGGAGTTGAGATCACCGGGGAGCTGTTTTTT.